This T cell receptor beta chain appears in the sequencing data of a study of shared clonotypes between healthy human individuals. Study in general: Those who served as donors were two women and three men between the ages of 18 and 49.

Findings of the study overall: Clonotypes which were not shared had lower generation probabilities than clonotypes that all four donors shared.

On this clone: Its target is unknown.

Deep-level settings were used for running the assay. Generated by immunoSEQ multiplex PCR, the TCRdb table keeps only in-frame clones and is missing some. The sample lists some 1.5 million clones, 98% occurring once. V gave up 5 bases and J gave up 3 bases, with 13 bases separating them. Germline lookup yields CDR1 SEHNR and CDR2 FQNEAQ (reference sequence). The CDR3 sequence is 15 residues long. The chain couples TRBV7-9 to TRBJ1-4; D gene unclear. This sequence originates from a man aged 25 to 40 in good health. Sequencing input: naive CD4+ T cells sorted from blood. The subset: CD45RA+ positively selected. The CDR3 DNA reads TGTGCCAGCAGCGCCCCTGGGATTTCTAATGAAAAACTGTTTTTT. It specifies CASSAPGISNEKLFF.